The 31 T cell receptor beta chains listed next were all sequenced from one sample in a study of CD8 T cells in Susac syndrome (dated by TCRdb to the late 2010s). The library was prepared using the immunoSEQ multiplex PCR assay. RNA was extracted using the RNeasy kit, and about 0.45 to 1 ug of the RNA was reverse transcribed with random hexamers. The public reads were run again by TCRdb, first through fastp at Q25 and then through MiXCR, and only productive beta chains were kept. Every entry covers one CDR3 protein and lists the most common genes and DNA from its rows. A total of 200,000 to 250,000 distinct CDR3 sequences appear in this sample, roughly 96% of them only once. The top ten hold 0.095% of the sample. The sample comprised CD4+ T cells from PBMCs. These receptors came from a human donor with multiple sclerosis.

The chain couples TRBV30 to TRBJ2-5, with D unresolved. There are 11 residues in the CDR3. Trimming removed 0 bases at V and 8 bases at J, with 7 bases between. Germline CDR1 reads GTSNPN; CDR2 reads SVGIG (reference sequence). CDR3 nucleotide sequence: TGTGCCTGGAGTGTCCTTGGAACCCAGTACTTC. It is translated as CAWSVLGTQYF.

This chain joins TRBV20-1 and TRBJ1-4; no firm D call. Germline values: CDR1 DFQATT, CDR2 SNEGSKA (reference sequence). V was clipped by 0 bases and J by 0 bases, with 11 bases between them. The CDR3 extends over 16 amino acids. The CDR3 DNA sequence: TGCAGTGCTAGAGATCGGGTTTTTGCAACTAATGAAAAACTGTTTTTT. Protein sequence: CSARDRVFATNEKLFF.

The chain employs TRBV5-6 and TRBJ1-2, with D perhaps TRBD1 (5 bases). The germline V gene has CDR1 SGHDT and CDR2 YYEEEE. The CDR3 is 14 residues long. Deletions cut 4 bases from V and 4 bases from J, with 14 bases between. The CDR3, as DNA: TGTGCCAGCAGCCTTGATGGGGGAAGCTATGGCTACACCTTC. Translating it yields CASSLDGGSYGYTF.

This sequence joins TRBV9 and TRBJ1-3; no reliable D call. Germline loops: CDR1 SGDLS, CDR2 YYNGEE. The germline V and J ends were trimmed by 3 bases and 0 bases, with 7 bases remaining between them. CDR3 length: 14 residues. The CDR3 DNA reads TGTGCCAGCAGCGCTTCAGACTCTGGAAACACCATATATTTT. Translation gives CASSASDSGNTIYF.

The chain employs TRBV20-1 and TRBJ2-1, with D unclear. V was pared by 6 bases and J by 0 bases, with 9 bases between. CDR1 is DFQATT and CDR2 is SNEGSKA in the germline V gene (reference sequence). This CDR3 comprises 13 residues. The CDR3 DNA reads TGCAGTGCCGTGAAGAGCTCCTACAATGAGCAGTTCTTC. This gives the protein CSAVKSSYNEQFF.

The chain uses TRBV29-1 and TRBJ1-2; perhaps TRBD1 as D (5 bases). The CDR3 sequence is 16 residues long. Trimming removed 5 bases at V and 0 bases at J, with 19 bases between. Per germline, CDR1 SQVTM and CDR2 ANQGSEA. CDR3: CSVPVSGWGANYGYTF. CDR3 in DNA: TGCAGCGTTCCCGTCTCTGGGTGGGGGGCTAACTATGGCTACACCTTC.

This chain connects TRBV30 to TRBJ1-2; D is uncertain. V was clipped by 4 bases and J by 1 base, with 7 bases between them. From germline, CDR1 is GTSNPN and CDR2 SVGIG (reference sequence). The CDR3 loop spans 12 amino acids. The CDR3 loop reads CAWNPGNYGYTF. For the CDR3, the DNA is TGTGCCTGGAATCCCGGTAACTATGGCTACACCTTC.

The chain employs TRBV5-1 and TRBJ2-1, with TRBD1 identical over 7 bases. Germline V gene sequence: CDR1 SGHRS, CDR2 YFSETQ. The trim removed 4 bases at V and 9 bases at J, leaving 19 bases unmatched. CDR3 length: 17 residues. The CDR3 reads CASSPSTWTPRDSEQFF. CDR3 nucleotide sequence: TGCGCCAGCAGCCCAAGCACTTGGACCCCCAGGGACAGTGAGCAGTTCTTC.

The chain is built from TRBV6-5 and TRBJ1-5; D gene uncertain. Trimming shortened V by 2 bases and J by 2 bases, and 7 bases separated the two germline ends. This CDR3 contains 14 residues. The germline V gene encodes CDR1 MNHEY and CDR2 SVGAGI. The CDR3 reads CASSYTGGNQPQHF. The DNA for the CDR3 is TGTGCCAGCAGTTACACCGGGGGCAATCAGCCCCAGCATTTT.

The rearrangement uses TRBV4-2 and TRBJ2-5, with 11 bases fitting TRBD1. Germline V gene lookup returns CDR1 LGHNA and CDR2 YNFKEQ. The ends lost 4 bases at V and 4 bases at J; junction bases unmatched: 14. The CDR3 contains 18 residues. The CDR3 loop reads CASSPYTGTGGLGETQYF. CDR3 coding DNA: TGTGCCAGCAGCCCATACACCGGGACAGGGGGGTTAGGAGAGACCCAGTACTTC.

The chain employs TRBV15 and TRBJ2-1, with D unclear. The germline V and J ends were trimmed by 1 base and 1 base, with 8 bases remaining between them. The CDR3 consists of 15 residues. The germline V gene encodes CDR1 LNHNV and CDR2 YYDKDF (reference sequence). The CDR3 DNA reads TGTGCCACCAGCAGAGCCCGTCTTTCCTACAATGAGCAGTTCTTC. Translated: CATSRARLSYNEQFF.

This chain links TRBV20-1 with TRBJ1-5, with D uncertain. This CDR3 region has 15 residues. Germline lookup yields CDR1 DFQATT and CDR2 SNEGSKA (reference sequence). Here the CDR3 DNA reads TGCAGCGCGTCGACCCACCCGACCCGCGGGCAGCCCCAGCATTTT. This translates into CSASTHPTRGQPQHF.

The rearrangement links TRBV20-1 to TRBJ2-5; D not resolved. V lost 2 bases to trimming and J lost 1 base, with 11 bases between them. Germline lookup yields CDR1 DFQATT and CDR2 SNEGSKA (reference sequence). The CDR3 totals 14 residues. CDR3 in amino acids: CSARSGRTQETQYF. CDR3 DNA: TGCAGTGCTAGATCCGGGCGGACCCAAGAGACCCAGTACTTC.

The table lists this clonotype with a count of one. The chain joins TRBV3-1 to TRBJ1-1; TRBD1 matches 7 bases. V trimming: 8 bases; J trimming: 10 bases; junction bases outside the gene matches: 13. Germline-derived CDR1 and CDR2 are LGHDT and YNNKEL (reference sequence). This CDR3 spans 13 amino acids. Here the CDR3 DNA reads TGTGCCAGCTCTTATGGACAGGTCTGGGGAGCTTTCTTT. Its translation: CASSYGQVWGAFF.

This chain joins TRBV9 and TRBJ2-3; 8 nucleotides line up with TRBD2. This CDR3 region has 16 residues. Germline lookup yields CDR1 SGDLS and CDR2 YYNGEE. V was clipped by 0 bases and J by 6 bases; unmatched bases: 9. The CDR3 coding sequence is TGTGCCAGCAGCGTAGGAGTGAGCGGGAGAGGGGATACGCAGTATTTT. This translates into CASSVGVSGRGDTQYF.

The chain is built from TRBV14 and TRBJ2-7; D is undetermined. Germline assignment: CDR1 SGHDN and CDR2 FVKESK. CDR3 length: 15 residues. Trimming shortened V by 1 base and J by 4 bases, and 14 bases separated the two germline ends. This CDR3 reads CASSQAILGNYEQYF. The CDR3 DNA reads TGTGCCAGCAGCCAAGCCATCCTCGGTAATTACGAGCAGTACTTC.

The V gene is TRBV3-1, the J gene TRBJ2-3; D uncertain. Germline values: CDR1 LGHDT, CDR2 YNNKEL (reference sequence). The ends were cut back, 1 base at V and 5 bases at J, with 10 bases in the middle. The CDR3 is 14 residues long. The CDR3 nucleotides read TGTGCCAGCAGCCAAGTGGGTCGACGAGATACGCAGTATTTT. This sequence encodes CASSQVGRRDTQYF.

This sequence joins TRBV12-3 or TRBV12-4 and TRBJ1-6; D is undetermined. V gave up 0 bases and J gave up 7 bases, with 7 bases separating them. The CDR3 loop spans 14 amino acids. CDR3 protein: CASSLAFRNSPLHF. Here the CDR3 DNA reads TGTGCCAGCAGTTTAGCCTTTAGGAATTCACCCCTCCACTTT.

The chain couples TRBV29-1 to TRBJ2-7; weak D call: TRBD1 (6 bases). CDR3 length equals 13 residues. Germline CDR1 and CDR2: SQVTM and ANQGSEA. The V gene lost 4 bases and the J gene lost 3 bases, with 13 bases spanning the gap. The DNA of the CDR3 is TGCAGCGTTGCATCAGGACAGCTCTACGAGCAGTACTTC. This translates into CSVASGQLYEQYF.

The J gene is TRBJ2-7, the V gene TRBV5-1; perhaps TRBD1 as D (5 bases). The germline gives CDR1 SGHRS, CDR2 YFSETQ. Trimming stripped 4 bases from V and 1 base from J, with 12 bases between. The CDR3 extends over 14 amino acids. CDR3 DNA sequence: TGCGCCAGCAGCACGATGACAGATTCCTACGAGCAGTACTTC. This gives the protein CASSTMTDSYEQYF.

The V gene is TRBV5-1, the J gene TRBJ2-7; D is undetermined. The V end was cut by 4 bases, the J end by 7 bases, with 21 bases between. Germline V gene data show CDR1 as SGHRS and CDR2 as YFSETQ. The CDR3 sequence is 15 residues long. The CDR3: CASSPQKAISLEQYF. CDR3 coding DNA: TGCGCCAGCAGCCCTCAGAAAGCTATCTCCTTAGAGCAGTACTTC.

A single count supports this clonotype. The chain links TRBV30 to TRBJ2-3; no definite D call. The germline gives CDR1 GTSNPN, CDR2 SVGIG (reference sequence). This CDR3 region has 11 residues. The V and J ends lost 6 bases and 3 bases respectively, with 7 bases between them. The DNA for the CDR3 is TGTGCCTGCAAGGGTACAGATACGCAGTATTTT. This translates into CACKGTDTQYF.

This chain links TRBV18 with TRBJ1-4, with a possible D match to TRBD1 (5 bases). CDR1 and CDR2 from the germline V gene are KGHSH and LQKENI. There are 14 residues in the CDR3. V lost 6 bases and J 0 bases, leaving 8 bases between the germline ends. The CDR3 loop is CASSQTATNEKLFF. Here the CDR3 DNA reads TGTGCCAGCTCCCAGACAGCAACTAATGAAAAACTGTTTTTT.

This clonotype has just one count. CDR3 region: CASSQPGVEQYF. The DNA for the CDR3 is TGTGCCAGCAGCCAACCGGGGGTCGAGCAGTACTTC. The chain has TRBV3-1 and TRBJ2-7; D is perhaps TRBD2 (6 bases). The CDR3 is 12 amino acids. Looked up from germline, CDR1 is LGHDT and CDR2 is YNNKEL (reference sequence). The V end lost 2 bases, the J end lost 6 bases, and 8 bases lay between the germline ends.

V is TRBV12-3 or TRBV12-4 and J is TRBJ2-6, with no clear D. This CDR3 comprises 16 residues. Trimming took off 1 base at V and 0 bases at J, with 7 bases between the two ends. The CDR3 region has the DNA TGTGCCAGCAGTTTAGGGTTGCCCTCTGGGGCCAACGTCCTGACTTTC. The encoded protein is CASSLGLPSGANVLTF.

The genes are TRBV3-1 and TRBJ2-3; D not certain. V was pared by 4 bases and J by 1 base, with 9 bases between. CDR3 length: 14 residues. Germline values: CDR1 LGHDT, CDR2 YNNKEL (reference sequence). CDR3: CASSRKGGTDTQYF. Written as DNA, the CDR3 is TGTGCCAGCAGCCGTAAGGGTGGCACAGATACGCAGTATTTT.

The chain couples TRBV29-1 to TRBJ1-2; 7 bases align to TRBD1. The CDR3 has 15 amino acids. The V and J ends lost 4 bases and 7 bases, in that order; junction bases with no gene match: 15. Germline lookup yields CDR1 SQVTM and CDR2 ANQGSEA. This chain's CDR3 is CSVVGTDRVNLGYTF. CDR3 nucleotides: TGCAGCGTTGTGGGGACTGACAGGGTGAACCTTGGCTACACCTTC.

This clonotype has only a few counts. V and J are TRBV12-3 or TRBV12-4 and TRBJ2-5; tentative D call: TRBD1 (6 bases). V was pared by 0 bases and J by 1 base, with 6 bases between. This CDR3 contains 14 residues. The CDR3 nucleotides are TGTGCCAGCAGTTTAGCAGGGGGCCAAGAGACCCAGTACTTC. Translated, it gives CASSLAGGQETQYF.

The chain joins TRBV12-3 or TRBV12-4 to TRBJ2-1; TRBD2 aligns across 9 bases. V was clipped by 5 bases and J by 9 bases; unmatched bases: 11. The CDR3 has 15 amino acids. The CDR3 here is CASSPQPTSGGEQFF. The DNA for the CDR3 is TGTGCCAGCAGTCCACAACCGACTAGCGGTGGTGAGCAGTTCTTC.

The chain joins TRBV29-1 to TRBJ1-1; D unclear. The V end lost 4 bases, the J end lost 2 bases, and 5 bases lay between the germline ends. This CDR3 contains 11 residues. Germline CDR1 reads SQVTM; CDR2 reads ANQGSEA. CDR3 nucleotide sequence: TGCAGCGTTGTTTCTAACACTGAAGCTTTCTTT. Translated: CSVVSNTEAFF.

This clonotype was detected a few times. V usage is TRBV7-2 and J usage is TRBJ1-5; TRBD1 matches at 10 bases. The junction had 2 bases not matched to a gene; V was cut back by 5 bases and J by 1 base. CDR3 length: 15 amino acids. Germline V gene lookup returns CDR1 SGHTA and CDR2 FQGNSA. The CDR3 here is CASSPGQGSNQPQHF. As DNA, the CDR3 is TGTGCCAGCAGCCCGGGACAGGGGAGCAATCAGCCCCAGCATTTT.